This entry features one T cell receptor beta chain sequence. These data come from a study of blood T cell repertoires in COVID-19. How the authors handled the data: Scientists estimated how many nucleated cells there were by amplifying reference gene primers. Profiling relied on immunoSEQ multiplex PCR, and the TCRdb table lists in-frame clones only, not all of them. V and J calls and clone size come straight from that table; D and trimming were deduced from the DNA. The profile shows 250,000 to 300,000 clones, 80% to 90% of them singletons. Participants' own reports of clinical history determined their cohort assignment. Trimming removed 3 bases from V and 9 bases from J, with 9 bases in between. The CDR3 loop spans 13 amino acids. Germline CDR1 and CDR2: SEHNR and FQNEAQ (reference sequence).

This TCR came from a woman aged 50 to 60 who had recovered from COVID-19. Sequencing input: PBMCs or T cells enriched from blood (not recorded which). This chain links TRBV7-9 with TRBJ2-6, with D maybe TRBD1 (5 bases). Here the CDR3 DNA reads TGTGCCAGCAGCTTCTCGACAGTCAACGTCCTGACTTTC. It is translated as CASSFSTVNVLTF.